The present entry profiles one T cell receptor beta chain with its context. This sample is part of a study of blood T cell repertoires in COVID-19. Turning to the study itself: Both acute and convalescent COVID-19 samples were obtained from the United States, Italy and Spain. PBMCs, B-cell-depleted T cells, or T cells provided the cDNA or gDNA that made up the material.

Original handling: How many nucleated cells were present was estimated from reference gene primer amplification. Profiled with immunoSEQ multiplex PCR; TCRdb holds only in-frame clones, not every one. V and J calls and clone size come straight from that table; D and trimming were deduced from the DNA. The table shows about 170,000 clones, with 85% to 90% occurring only once. This CDR3 region has 15 residues. Deletions cut 2 bases from V and 4 bases from J, with 14 bases between. CDR1 SGHTA and CDR2 FQGNSA come from the germline V gene. The genes are TRBV7-2 and TRBJ2-5, with D possibly being TRBD2 (6 bases). Sequencing was carried out using peripheral blood. This TCR was sampled from a man aged 18 to 30 with active or convalescent COVID-19. The chain's CDR3 is CASSLKGQRVETQYF. The CDR3 bases are TGTGCCAGCAGCTTAAAGGGGCAGCGGGTAGAGACCCAGTACTTC.